What follows are 30 T cell receptor beta chains derived from one specimen sequenced in a study of T cells in Graves' hyperthyroidism and ophthalmopathy. It was RNA transcripts that yielded the amplified TCR beta CDR3 regions. In the first-round RT-PCR of the TCR CDR3, the HTBI primer set was used. TCRdb processed the multiplex PCR reads anew with MiXCR; each CDR3 protein has one entry. This table holds 650,000 to 700,000 distinct CDR3 sequences, 15% to 20% found once. Sequenced input: blood. The receptors were sampled from a man in his fifties or sixties with Graves' hyperthyroidism.

This clonotype was detected a few times. This rearrangement joins TRBV7-2 to TRBJ2-1; 11 nucleotides agree with TRBD1. Germline CDR1 reads SGHTA; CDR2 reads FQGNSA. Trimming took 7 bases from V and 8 from J; bases not matched to a gene: 13. The CDR3 loop spans 16 amino acids. This CDR3 reads CASTFIPGQGDDEQFF. CDR3 DNA: TGTGCCAGCACCTTTATACCGGGACAGGGGGACGATGAGCAGTTCTTC.

The table lists this clonotype with many counts. The chain carries TRBV10-3 and TRBJ2-2; D unclear. This CDR3 spans 13 amino acids. CDR1 and CDR2 from the germline V gene are ENHRY and SYGVKD. V lost 5 bases and J 1 base, leaving 5 bases between the germline ends. DNA for the CDR3: TGTGCCATCAGTTTTATGAACACCGGGGAGCTGTTTTTT. This encodes CAISFMNTGELFF.

This chain connects TRBV19 to TRBJ2-1, with a weak D call TRBD2 (6 bases). V lost 10 bases and J lost 4, with 20 bases in between. Germline V gene sequence: CDR1 LNHDA, CDR2 SQIVND (reference sequence). The CDR3 loop spans 15 amino acids. The CDR3 DNA reads TGTGCCACTGGGACTTCCCTTAGATCGTACAATGAGCAGTTCTTC. Its translation is CATGTSLRSYNEQFF. The entire variable domain, with the rest obtained from reference TRBV19 and TRBJ2-1, is as follows: DGGITQSPKYLFRKEGQNVTLSCEQNLNHDAMYWYRQDPGQGLRLIYYSQIVNDFQKGDIAEGYSVSREKKESFPLTVTSAQKNPTAFYLCATGTSLRSYNEQFFGPGTRLTVL.

This chain links TRBV30 with TRBJ2-5; 8 nucleotides line up with TRBD1. This CDR3 is built from 15 residues. Per germline, CDR1 GTSNPN and CDR2 SVGIG (reference sequence). J gave up 5 bases and V 0 bases, and 8 bases lay outside the gene matches. The CDR3 region is CAWSVGQGARETQYF. For the CDR3, the DNA is TGTGCCTGGAGTGTTGGGCAGGGGGCGCGGGAGACCCAGTACTTC.

This clonotype was seen at least ten times. This rearrangement joins TRBV12-3 or TRBV12-4 to TRBJ1-1; D perhaps matches TRBD1 (5 bases). The CDR3 covers 14 residues. The V and J ends lost 3 bases and 4 bases respectively, with 12 bases between them. CDR3: CASSFWGDATEAFF. CDR3 nucleotides: TGTGCCAGCAGTTTCTGGGGGGATGCCACTGAAGCTTTCTTT.

The chain's CDR3 is CSVEDQESYEQYF. Written as DNA, the CDR3 is TGCAGCGTTGAAGATCAGGAGTCCTACGAGCAGTACTTC. This chain joins TRBV29-1 and TRBJ2-7; D remains unclear. V gave up 0 bases and J gave up 1 base, with 7 bases separating them. Germline V gene data show CDR1 as SQVTM and CDR2 as ANQGSEA. CDR3 length: 13 amino acids.

This clonotype occurred many times. The chain employs TRBV7-8 and TRBJ2-7; D is uncertain. CDR1 and CDR2 from the germline V gene are SGHVS and FQNEAQ. Trimming left V 5 bases short and J 3 bases short, with 14 bases between. This CDR3 contains 14 residues. The CDR3 DNA reads as TGTGCCAGCAGCCCACGGGTTGTAAGCTACGAGCAGTACTTC. It encodes CASSPRVVSYEQYF. The complete variable domain, with remaining parts taken from reference TRBV7-8 and TRBJ2-7, reads GAGVSQSPRYKVAKRGQDVALRCDPISGHVSLFWYQQALGQGPEFLTYFQNEAQLDKSGLPSDRFFAERPEGSVSTLKIQRTQQEDSAVYLCASSPRVVSYEQYFGPGTRLTVT.

This clonotype has ten or more counts. The V gene is TRBV7-9, the J gene TRBJ2-7, with 7 positions matching TRBD2. V lost 5 bases, J lost 5 bases, and 6 bases stayed unmatched. CDR1 is SEHNR, CDR2 FQNEAQ, per germline (reference sequence). The CDR3 is 13 residues long. CDR3 protein: CASSGGRAHEQYF. CDR3 sequence (DNA): TGTGCCAGCAGCGGAGGGAGGGCCCACGAGCAGTACTTC.

This chain joins TRBV15 and TRBJ2-6, with D possibly TRBD1 on 6 matching bases. Germline values: CDR1 LNHNV, CDR2 YYDKDF (reference sequence). Trimming stripped 2 bases from V and 1 base from J, with 9 bases between. The CDR3 extends over 16 amino acids. This chain's CDR3 is CATSRSTGSGANVLTF. The DNA of the CDR3 is TGTGCCACCAGCAGATCCACAGGGTCTGGGGCCAACGTCCTGACTTTC.

This clonotype was seen many times. The genes are TRBV12-3 or TRBV12-4 and TRBJ1-2, with D perhaps matching TRBD1 (5 bases). Trimming left V 2 bases short and J 4 bases short, with 11 bases between. This CDR3 is 14 amino acids long. CDR3 protein: CASSLLRGGYGYTF. The CDR3 bases are TGTGCCAGCAGTTTATTGAGGGGAGGCTATGGCTACACCTTC.

CDR3 nucleotide sequence: TGTGCCAGTAGTTGGGGCAGTTATCAGCCCCAGCATTTT. Its translation: CASSWGSYQPQHF. This sequence joins TRBV19 and TRBJ1-5, with D perhaps matching TRBD1 (5 bases). Looked up from germline, CDR1 is LNHDA and CDR2 is SQIVND (reference sequence). Trimming stripped 5 bases from V and 5 bases from J, with 10 bases between. CDR3 length: 13 amino acids.

On this clonotype: This sequence may be a read error, since a much larger clone differs from it by one base. J is TRBJ2-2 and V is TRBV3-1; the D gene is possibly TRBD2 (6 bases). The CDR3 length is 14 residues. Germline V gene sequence: CDR1 LGHDT, CDR2 YNNKEL (reference sequence). Written as DNA, the CDR3 is TGTGCCAGCAGCCAAGTATCTGGGACCGGGGGGCTGTTTTTT. It codes for CASSQVSGTGGLFF. Variable domain in full (rest from reference TRBV3-1 and TRBJ2-2): DTAVSQTPKYLVTQMGNDKSIKCEQNLGHDTMYWYKQDSKKFLKIMFSYNNKELIINETVPNRFSPKSPDKAHLNLHINSLELGDSAVYFCASSQVSGTGGLFFGEGSRLTVL.

About this clonotype itself: It may be a read error: a sequence one base away is much more abundant. A read error is likely, as this CDR3 ends without the conserved phenylalanine or tryptophan. The chain couples TRBV29-1 to TRBJ2-3; the match to TRBD2 covers 11 bases. In germline, CDR1 is SQVTM, CDR2 ANQGSEA. This CDR3 has 15 residues. Trimming at V came to 3 bases and at J to 4 bases, leaving 6 bases not matched to a gene. CDR3 amino acids: CSVEVSGRAADTQYS. Written as DNA, the CDR3 is TGCAGCGTTGAGGTTAGCGGGAGGGCCGCAGATACGCAGTATTCT.

This clonotype occurred many times. The V and J genes are TRBV29-1 and TRBJ2-1; possibly TRBD1 or TRBD2 for D (5 bases each). V dropped 2 bases and J dropped 2 bases, with 13 bases sitting between them. The germline V gene has CDR1 SQVTM and CDR2 ANQGSEA. The length of the CDR3 is 15 residues. CDR3 DNA: TGCAGCGTTGAACCGAGGGGCAGGGCCTACAATGAGCAGTTCTTC. This encodes CSVEPRGRAYNEQFF.

This clonotype was seen a few times. The J gene is TRBJ1-1, the V gene TRBV19, with D perhaps TRBD1 (5 bases). The germline V gene has CDR1 LNHDA and CDR2 SQIVND (reference sequence). V gave up 0 bases and J gave up 1 base, with 9 bases separating them. The CDR3 totals 15 residues. The CDR3: CASSIDRRGNTEAFF. CDR3 nucleotides: TGTGCCAGTAGTATAGACAGGAGGGGGAACACTGAAGCTTTCTTT.

In its sample, this clonotype was seen many times. J is TRBJ2-2 and V is TRBV12-3 or TRBV12-4; 8 bases agree with TRBD2. The CDR3 totals 16 residues. The junction had 11 bases not matched to a gene; V was cut back by 7 bases and J by 4 bases. CDR3 loop: CASTISSGGGTGELFF. CDR3 DNA: TGTGCCAGCACCATTTCCTCGGGAGGGGGCACCGGGGAGCTGTTTTTT.

This clonotype has at least ten counts. The chain carries TRBV6-1 and TRBJ1-1; 7 positions match TRBD1. Trimming took 5 bases from V and 4 from J; bases not matched to a gene: 7. Germline V CDR1 and CDR2: MNHNS, SASEGT. CDR3 length: 14 amino acids. The CDR3 bases are TGTGCCAGCAGTTATTCTGACAGGGCCACTGAAGCTTTCTTT. It encodes CASSYSDRATEAFF.

This clonotype has more than one count but fewer than ten. The chain recombines TRBV19 with TRBJ2-1, with D perhaps given as TRBD1 or TRBD2 (5 bases each). Germline lookup yields CDR1 LNHDA and CDR2 SQIVND (reference sequence). V was clipped by 9 bases and J by 4 bases, with 13 bases between them. This CDR3 has 13 amino acids. Here the CDR3 reads CASQTGGYNEQFF. The CDR3 DNA sequence: TGTGCCAGCCAAACTGGGGGATACAATGAGCAGTTCTTC.

The genes are TRBV7-8 and TRBJ2-1; 14 bases fit TRBD2. The CDR3 is 15 amino acids. Trimming cost V 1 base and J 10 bases; bases outside gene matches: 3. Per the germline V gene, CDR1 is SGHVS and CDR2 is FQNEAQ. The CDR3 sequence is CASSLVRTSGGEQFF. The CDR3 nucleotides read TGTGCCAGCAGCTTAGTTCGGACTAGCGGGGGGGAGCAGTTCTTC.

This clonotype was observed at least ten times. At one end, the junction sequence differs from germline, possibly due to a read error. The chain joins TRBV12-3 or TRBV12-4 to TRBJ1-2; no firm D call. The CDR3 runs to 12 residues. The CDR3 protein is CASSFSGYGHTF. The CDR3 DNA is TGTGCCAGCAGTTTCTCGGGTTATGGCCACACCTTC.

This clonotype was seen at least ten times. V usage is TRBV7-2 and J usage is TRBJ2-5; tentatively, D is TRBD2 (6 bases). This CDR3 is built from 16 residues. The ends were cut back, 2 bases at V and 2 bases at J, with 15 bases in the middle. In germline, CDR1 is SGHTA, CDR2 FQGNSA. The CDR3 is CASSLTGTRGQETQYF. The CDR3 DNA is TGTGCCAGCAGCTTAACCGGGACTCGGGGACAAGAGACCCAGTACTTC.

This clonotype was counted many times. V and J are TRBV13 and TRBJ2-5; D not certain. V was cut by 6 bases and J by 5 bases, with 16 bases left in between. From germline, CDR1 is PRHDT and CDR2 FYEKMQ (reference sequence). CDR3 length equals 14 residues. The CDR3 is CASRPPTEGETQYF. In nucleotides, the CDR3 is TGTGCCAGCAGGCCCCCCACCGAAGGGGAGACCCAGTACTTC.

This clonotype was detected many times. The chain joins TRBV11-2 to TRBJ1-2; TRBD1 might be the D (6 bases). V was clipped by 4 bases and J by 4 bases, with 19 bases between them. Germline-derived CDR1 and CDR2 are SGHAT and FQNNGV. The CDR3 covers 16 residues. CDR3 DNA sequence: TGTGCCAGCAGCTCCTTAACAGGGAGTCTTCTCTATGGCTACACCTTC. It is translated as CASSSLTGSLLYGYTF.

The V call is TRBV6-1, the J call TRBJ1-6; maybe TRBD1 (5 bases). The CDR3 length is 13 residues. Trimming removed 6 bases from V and 9 bases from J, with 12 bases in between. Germline-derived CDR1 and CDR2 are MNHNS and SASEGT. CDR3 sequence: CASRPGTSSPLHF. The DNA for the CDR3 is TGTGCCAGCAGACCTGGGACTTCTTCACCCCTCCACTTT.

This clonotype was counted between two and nine times. The V and J genes are TRBV5-5 and TRBJ2-5; 10 bases align to TRBD2. CDR3 length: 16 amino acids. V was pared by 0 bases and J by 1 base, with 3 bases of the junction left unmatched. Germline values: CDR1 SGHKS, CDR2 YYEKEE (reference sequence). The CDR3 DNA is TGTGCCAGCAGCTTGGTCTTAGCGGGAGGCCAAGAGACCCAGTACTTC. Protein product: CASSLVLAGGQETQYF.

This clonotype has at least ten counts. The CDR3 reads CASSEDTGLGGGEQFF. CDR3 nucleotide sequence: TGCGCCAGCAGTGAGGATACGGGACTAGGGGGAGGTGAGCAGTTCTTC. This chain connects TRBV10-2 to TRBJ2-1; 8 positions match TRBD2. The CDR3 is made up of 16 amino acids. With V trimmed by 2 bases and J by 9 bases, 12 bases remained unmatched. In germline, CDR1 is WSHSY, CDR2 SAAADI.

The V gene is TRBV7-9, the J gene TRBJ2-3, with D possibly TRBD2 on 7 matching bases. V dropped 5 bases and J dropped 3 bases, with 15 bases sitting between them. The CDR3 extends over 15 amino acids. Germline values: CDR1 SEHNR, CDR2 FQNEAQ (reference sequence). This CDR3 reads CASSPLEGGTDTQYF. CDR3 DNA sequence: TGTGCCAGCAGCCCCCTGGAGGGGGGGACAGATACGCAGTATTTT.

This chain's CDR3 is CASSQDRTVRNTEAFF. Written as DNA, the CDR3 is TGTGCCAGCAGCCAAGATAGAACGGTCAGGAACACTGAAGCTTTCTTT. The chain combines TRBV4-2 with TRBJ1-1; D unclear. CDR1 is LGHNA, CDR2 YNFKEQ, per germline. The CDR3 length is 16 residues. Trimming shortened V by 0 bases and J by 1 base, and 12 bases separated the two germline ends.

This clonotype has ten or more counts. The chain employs TRBV7-8 and TRBJ2-1; maybe TRBD2 (6 bases). Trimming left V 3 bases short and J 6 bases short, with 15 bases between. This CDR3 comprises 15 residues. Germline loops: CDR1 SGHVS, CDR2 FQNEAQ. CDR3 nucleotide sequence: TGTGCCAGCAGCTTTCTAATCGGGAGTCTCAATGAGCAGTTCTTC. Encoded protein: CASSFLIGSLNEQFF.

V and J are TRBV7-9 and TRBJ2-5; 11 nucleotides line up with TRBD2. The CDR3 runs to 21 residues. Trimming at V came to 4 bases and at J to 1 base, leaving 20 bases not matched to a gene. Per the germline V gene, CDR1 is SEHNR and CDR2 is FQNEAQ (reference sequence). This CDR3 reads CASSSYRGAGLAGYVQETQYF. CDR3 in DNA: TGTGCCAGCAGCTCCTACAGGGGCGCTGGACTAGCGGGTTACGTCCAAGAGACCCAGTACTTC.